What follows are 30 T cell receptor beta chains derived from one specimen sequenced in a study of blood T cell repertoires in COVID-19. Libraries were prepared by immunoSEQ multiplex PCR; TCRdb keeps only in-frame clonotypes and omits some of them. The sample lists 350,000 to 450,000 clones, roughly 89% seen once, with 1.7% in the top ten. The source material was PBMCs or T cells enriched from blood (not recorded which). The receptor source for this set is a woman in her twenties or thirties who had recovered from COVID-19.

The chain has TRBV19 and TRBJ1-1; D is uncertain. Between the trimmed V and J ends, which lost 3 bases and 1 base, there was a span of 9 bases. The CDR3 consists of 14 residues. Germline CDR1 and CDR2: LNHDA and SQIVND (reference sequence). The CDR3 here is CASSIHRPNTEAFF. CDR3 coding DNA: TGTGCCAGTAGTATTCACAGACCGAACACTGAAGCTTTCTTT.

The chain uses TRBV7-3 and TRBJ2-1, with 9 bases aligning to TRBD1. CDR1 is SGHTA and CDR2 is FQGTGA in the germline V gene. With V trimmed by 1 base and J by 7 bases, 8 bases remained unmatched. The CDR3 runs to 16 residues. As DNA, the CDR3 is TGTGCCAGCAGCTTAAAGGGGGACAGGGACAGGAATGAGCAGTTCTTC. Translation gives CASSLKGDRDRNEQFF.

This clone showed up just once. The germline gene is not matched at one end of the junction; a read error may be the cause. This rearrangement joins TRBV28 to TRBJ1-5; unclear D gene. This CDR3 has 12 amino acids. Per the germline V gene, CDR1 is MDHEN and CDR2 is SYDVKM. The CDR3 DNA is TGTGCCAGCGGGAGGAGCATTCAGCCCCAGCATTTT. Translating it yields CASGRSIQPQHF.

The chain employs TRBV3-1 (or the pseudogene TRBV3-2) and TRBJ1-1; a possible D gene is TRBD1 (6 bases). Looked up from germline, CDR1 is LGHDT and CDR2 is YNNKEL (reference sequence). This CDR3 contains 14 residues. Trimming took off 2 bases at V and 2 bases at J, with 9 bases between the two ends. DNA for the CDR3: TGTGCCAGCAGCCAACGGACAGCCAACACTGAAGCTTTCTTT. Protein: CASSQRTANTEAFF.

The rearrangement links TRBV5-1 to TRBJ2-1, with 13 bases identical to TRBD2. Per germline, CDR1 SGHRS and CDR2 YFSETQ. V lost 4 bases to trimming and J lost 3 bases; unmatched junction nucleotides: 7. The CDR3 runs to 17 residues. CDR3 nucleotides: TGCGCCAGCAGCGCGAAAGGGACTAGCGGGAACTACAATGAGCAGTTCTTC. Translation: CASSAKGTSGNYNEQFF.

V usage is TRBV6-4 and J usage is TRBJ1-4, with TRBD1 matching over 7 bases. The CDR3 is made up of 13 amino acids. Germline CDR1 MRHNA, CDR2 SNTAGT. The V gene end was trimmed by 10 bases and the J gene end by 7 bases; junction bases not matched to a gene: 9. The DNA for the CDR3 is TGTGCCACCGAGACAGGGTGGGGTGAAAAACTGTTTTTT. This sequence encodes CATETGWGEKLFF.

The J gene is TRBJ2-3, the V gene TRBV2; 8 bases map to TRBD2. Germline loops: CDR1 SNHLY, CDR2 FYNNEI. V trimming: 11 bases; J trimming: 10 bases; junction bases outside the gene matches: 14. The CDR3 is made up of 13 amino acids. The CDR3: CASTERESPPQYF. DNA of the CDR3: TGTGCCTCAACGGAGCGGGAGTCCCCCCCGCAGTATTTT. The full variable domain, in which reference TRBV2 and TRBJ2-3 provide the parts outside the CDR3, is EPEVTQTPSHQVTQMGQEVILRCVPISNHLYFYWYRQILGQKVEFLVSFYNNEISEKSEIFDDQFSVERPDGSNFTLKIRSTKLEDSAMYFCASTERESPPQYFGPGTRLTVL.

The CDR3 loop is CASGTVDGNTIYF. Written as DNA, the CDR3 is TGTGCCAGCGGGACAGTGGATGGAAACACCATATATTTT. The chain links TRBV15 to TRBJ1-3; 7 nucleotides align to TRBD1. Germline V gives CDR1 LNHNV, CDR2 YYDKDF (reference sequence). V lost 10 bases and J lost 3; bases outside the gene matches: 6. The CDR3 spans 13 residues. The variable domain in full, completed from reference TRBV15 and TRBJ1-3, reads DAMVIQNPRYQVTQFGKPVTLSCSQTLNHNVMYWYQQKSSQAPKLLFHYYDKDFNNEADTPDNFQSRRPNTSFCFLDIRSPGLGDTAMYLCASGTVDGNTIYFGEGSWLTVV.

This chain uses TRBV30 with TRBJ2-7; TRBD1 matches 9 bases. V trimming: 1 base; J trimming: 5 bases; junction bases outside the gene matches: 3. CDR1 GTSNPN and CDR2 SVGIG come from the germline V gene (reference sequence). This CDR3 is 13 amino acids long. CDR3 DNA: TGTGCCTGGAGTGGCGGACAGGGGAACGAGCAGTACTTC. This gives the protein CAWSGGQGNEQYF.

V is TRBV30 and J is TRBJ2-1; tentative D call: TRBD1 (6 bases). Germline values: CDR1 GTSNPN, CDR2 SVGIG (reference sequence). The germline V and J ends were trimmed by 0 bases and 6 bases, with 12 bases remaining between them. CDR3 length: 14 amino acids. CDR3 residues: CAWSVMGAGNEQFF. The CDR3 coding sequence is TGTGCCTGGAGTGTGATGGGGGCCGGCAATGAGCAGTTCTTC.

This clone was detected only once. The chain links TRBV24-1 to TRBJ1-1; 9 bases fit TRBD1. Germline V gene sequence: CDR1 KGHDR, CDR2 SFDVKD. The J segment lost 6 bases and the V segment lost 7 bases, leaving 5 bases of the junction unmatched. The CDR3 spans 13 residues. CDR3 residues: CATRGDRDPEAFF. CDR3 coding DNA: TGTGCCACCAGGGGGGACAGGGACCCTGAAGCTTTCTTT.

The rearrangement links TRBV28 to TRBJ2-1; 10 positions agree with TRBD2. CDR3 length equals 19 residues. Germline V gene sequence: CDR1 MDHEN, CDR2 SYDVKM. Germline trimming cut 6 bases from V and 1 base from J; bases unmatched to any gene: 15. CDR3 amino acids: CASSPVGSSGSRSYNEQFF. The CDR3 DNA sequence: TGTGCCAGCAGCCCTGTGGGGTCTAGCGGGAGTCGGTCCTACAATGAGCAGTTCTTC.

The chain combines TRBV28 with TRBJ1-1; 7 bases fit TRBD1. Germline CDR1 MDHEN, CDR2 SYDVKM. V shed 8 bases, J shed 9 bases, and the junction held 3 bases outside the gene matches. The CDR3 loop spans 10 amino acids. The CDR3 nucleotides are TGTGCCAGCGGGACAGTCAAAGCTTTCTTT. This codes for CASGTVKAFF. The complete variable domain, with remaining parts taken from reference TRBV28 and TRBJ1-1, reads DVKVTQSSRYLVKRTGEKVFLECVQDMDHENMFWYRQDPGLGLRLIYFSYDVKMKEKGDIPEGYSVSREKKERFSLILESASTNQTSMYLCASGTVKAFFGQGTRLTVV.

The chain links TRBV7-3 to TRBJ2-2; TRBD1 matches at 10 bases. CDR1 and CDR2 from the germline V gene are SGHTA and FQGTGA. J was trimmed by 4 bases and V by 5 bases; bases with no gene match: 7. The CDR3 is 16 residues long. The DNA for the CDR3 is TGTGCCAGCAGCAGGGGACAGGGGTTGGGCACCGGGGAGCTGTTTTTT. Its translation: CASSRGQGLGTGELFF.

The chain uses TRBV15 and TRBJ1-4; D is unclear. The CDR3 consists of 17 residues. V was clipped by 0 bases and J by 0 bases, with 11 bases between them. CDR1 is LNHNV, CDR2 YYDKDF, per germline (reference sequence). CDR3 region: CATSRDVLRTTNEKLFF. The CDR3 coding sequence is TGTGCCACCAGCAGAGATGTATTGAGAACAACTAATGAAAAACTGTTTTTT.

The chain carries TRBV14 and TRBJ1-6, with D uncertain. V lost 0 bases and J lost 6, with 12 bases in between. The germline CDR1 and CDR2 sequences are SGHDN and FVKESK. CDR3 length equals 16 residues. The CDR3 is CASSQDTPVFNSPLHF. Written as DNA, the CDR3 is TGTGCCAGCAGCCAAGACACACCAGTCTTTAATTCACCCCTCCACTTT. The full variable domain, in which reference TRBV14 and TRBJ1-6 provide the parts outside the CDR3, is EAGVTQFPSHSVIEKGQTVTLRCDPISGHDNLYWYRRVMGKEIKFLLHFVKESKQDESGMPNNRFLAERTGGTYSTLKVQPAELEDSGVYFCASSQDTPVFNSPLHFGNGTRLTVT.

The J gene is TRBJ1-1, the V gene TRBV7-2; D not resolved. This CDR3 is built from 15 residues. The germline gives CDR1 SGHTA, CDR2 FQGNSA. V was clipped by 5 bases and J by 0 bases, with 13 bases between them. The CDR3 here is CASSPTLYLNTEAFF. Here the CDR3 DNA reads TGTGCCAGCAGCCCGACATTGTATCTGAACACTGAAGCTTTCTTT.

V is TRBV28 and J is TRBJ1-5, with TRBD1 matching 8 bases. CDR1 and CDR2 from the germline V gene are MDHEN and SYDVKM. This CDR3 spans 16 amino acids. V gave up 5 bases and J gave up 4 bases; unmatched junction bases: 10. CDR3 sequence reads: CASSLLGQGGNQPQHF. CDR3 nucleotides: TGTGCCAGCAGTCTCCTTGGACAGGGAGGGAATCAGCCCCAGCATTTT.

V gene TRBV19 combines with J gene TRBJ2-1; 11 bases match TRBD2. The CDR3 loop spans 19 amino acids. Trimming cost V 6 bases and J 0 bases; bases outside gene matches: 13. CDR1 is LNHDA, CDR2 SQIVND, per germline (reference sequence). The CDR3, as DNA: TGTGCCAGTAGCCCCTCCGGGACTAGCGGTCAACTCTCCTACAATGAGCAGTTCTTC. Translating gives CASSPSGTSGQLSYNEQFF.

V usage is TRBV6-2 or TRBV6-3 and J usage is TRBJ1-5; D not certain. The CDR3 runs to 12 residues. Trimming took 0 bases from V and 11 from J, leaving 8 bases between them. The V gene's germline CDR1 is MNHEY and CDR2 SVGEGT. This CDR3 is CASSYSAGAQHF. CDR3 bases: TGTGCCAGCAGTTACTCTGCTGGAGCCCAGCATTTT.

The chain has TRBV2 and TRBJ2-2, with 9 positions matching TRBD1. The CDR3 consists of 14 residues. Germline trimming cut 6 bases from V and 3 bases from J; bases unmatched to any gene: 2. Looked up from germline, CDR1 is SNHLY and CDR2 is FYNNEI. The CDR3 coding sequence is TGTGCCAGCAGCGGACAGGGGCACACCGGGGAGCTGTTTTTT. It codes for CASSGQGHTGELFF.

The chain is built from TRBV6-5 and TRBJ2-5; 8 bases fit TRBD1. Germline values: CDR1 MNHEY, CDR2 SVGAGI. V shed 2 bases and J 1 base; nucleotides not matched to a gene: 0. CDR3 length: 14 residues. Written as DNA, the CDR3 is TGTGCCAGCAGTTACGGGACAGGCCAAGAGACCCAGTACTTC. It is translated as CASSYGTGQETQYF.

The CDR3 nucleotides read TGTGCCAGCAGGAAGACAGGGGCTAATGAAAAACTGTTTTTT. This gives the protein CASRKTGANEKLFF. The rearrangement links TRBV27 to TRBJ1-4; 8 positions agree with TRBD1. Germline V lookup: CDR1 MNHEY, CDR2 SMNVEV (reference sequence). This CDR3 spans 14 amino acids. The V segment lost 6 bases and the J segment 3 bases; nucleotides outside the gene matches: 3.

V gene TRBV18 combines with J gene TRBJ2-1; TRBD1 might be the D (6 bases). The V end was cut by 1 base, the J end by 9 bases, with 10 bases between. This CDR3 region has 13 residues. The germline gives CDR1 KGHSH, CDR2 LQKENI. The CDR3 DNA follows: TGTGCCAGCTCACCACGGGCAGGGGTTGAGCAGTTCTTC. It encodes CASSPRAGVEQFF.

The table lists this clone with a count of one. CDR3 region: CASRHPTGPSWGTGELFF. The CDR3 nucleotides read TGTGCCAGTAGGCACCCGACAGGGCCCTCCTGGGGCACCGGGGAGCTGTTTTTT. The genes are TRBV19 and TRBJ2-2; TRBD1 matches 7 bases. CDR3 length equals 18 residues. CDR1 and CDR2 (germline): LNHDA, SQIVND (reference sequence). V lost 6 bases and J lost 4; bases outside the gene matches: 17. Filled out from reference TRBV19 and TRBJ2-2, the complete variable domain reads DGGITQSPKYLFRKEGQNVTLSCEQNLNHDAMYWYRQDPGQGLRLIYYSQIVNDFQKGDIAEGYSVSREKKESFPLTVTSAQKNPTAFYLCASRHPTGPSWGTGELFFGEGSRLTVL.

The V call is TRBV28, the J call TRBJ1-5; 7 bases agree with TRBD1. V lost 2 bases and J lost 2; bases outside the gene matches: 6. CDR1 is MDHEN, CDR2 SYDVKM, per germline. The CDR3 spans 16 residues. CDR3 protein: CASSLPGQFGNQPQHF. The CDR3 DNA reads TGTGCCAGCAGTTTACCGGGACAGTTTGGCAATCAGCCCCAGCATTTT.

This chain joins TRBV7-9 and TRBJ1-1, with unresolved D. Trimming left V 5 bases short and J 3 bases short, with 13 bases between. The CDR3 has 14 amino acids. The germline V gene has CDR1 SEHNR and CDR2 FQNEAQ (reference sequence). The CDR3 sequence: CASSTRFEDTEAFF. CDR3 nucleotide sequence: TGTGCCAGCAGCACCCGGTTCGAGGACACTGAAGCTTTCTTT.

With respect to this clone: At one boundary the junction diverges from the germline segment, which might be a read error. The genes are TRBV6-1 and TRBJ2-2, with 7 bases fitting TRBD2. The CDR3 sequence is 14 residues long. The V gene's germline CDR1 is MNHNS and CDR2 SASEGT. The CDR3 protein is CASREGLDPGELFF. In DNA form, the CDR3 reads TGTGCCAGCAGAGAAGGACTAGACCCCGGGGAGCTGTTTTTT.

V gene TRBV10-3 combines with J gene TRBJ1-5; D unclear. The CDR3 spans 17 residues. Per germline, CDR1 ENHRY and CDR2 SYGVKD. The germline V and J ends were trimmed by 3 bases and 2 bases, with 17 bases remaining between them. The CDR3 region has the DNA TGTGCCATCAGTGATCCGGGTGTGGGTACGGGCAATCAGCCCCAGCATTTT. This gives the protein CAISDPGVGTGNQPQHF.

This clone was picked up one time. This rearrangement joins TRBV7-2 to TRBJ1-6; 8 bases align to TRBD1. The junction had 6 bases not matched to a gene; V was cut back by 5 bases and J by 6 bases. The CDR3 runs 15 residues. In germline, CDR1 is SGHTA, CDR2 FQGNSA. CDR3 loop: CASSPGQGRNSPLHF. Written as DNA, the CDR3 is TGTGCCAGCAGCCCAGGACAGGGACGTAATTCACCCCTCCACTTT.